This is a list of T cell receptor beta chains from one sample in a study of T cell repertoires and HLA-DP antigens. The assay was immunoSEQ multiplex PCR, and TCRdb's table has in-frame clones only and misses some. The sample carries about 73,000 clones, around three quarters recorded once. Their specific antigens are unknown. The sample taken for sequencing was CD4+ T cells from PBMCs. The origin of the receptors is a man aged 55 to 70 in good health and CMV-seronegative. Both conserved end residues are part of each CDR3. D genes are given only for firm matches. Expanded clones get a size class; other rows say once, few or many, or leave the size out.

>TRBV7-3|.|.|TRBJ2-5
TGTGCCAGCAGCTTAGGCCTACTCCAAGAGACCCAGTACTTC
CASSLGLLQETQYF
>TRBV18|TRBD2|.|TRBJ2-5
TGTGCCAGCTCACCACAGCGGGGGACCTTAGGGCGGACCCAGTACTTC
CASSPQRGTLGRTQYF
>TRBV29-1|.|.|TRBJ2-7
TGCAGCGTTGAAACAGACTACTCCTACGAGCAGTACTTC
CSVETDYSYEQYF
>TRBV18|.|once|TRBJ2-7
TGTGCCAGCTCACCACCGGGGAGCCACGAGCAGTACTTC
CASSPPGSHEQYF
>TRBV5-3|.|.|TRBJ1-4
TGTGCCAGAAGGGGTGCAACTAATGAAAAACTGTTTTTT
CARRGATNEKLFF
>TRBV20-1|.|.|TRBJ2-5
TGCAGTGCCCCCGGGGAGACCCAGTACTTC
CSAPGETQYF
>TRBV18|.|few|TRBJ2-2
TGTGCCAGCTCCCTTACAGGGTACACCGGGGAGCTGTTTTTT
CASSLTGYTGELFF
>TRBV5-5|.|.|TRBJ2-7
TGTGCCAGCAGCTTTTTAGGGGAAAACGAGCAGTACTTC
CASSFLGENEQYF
>TRBV7-2|.|.|TRBJ1-3
TGTGCCAGCAGCCTGAATTTTTTCTGGGACACCATATATTTT
CASSLNFFWDTIYF
>TRBV11-3|.|once|TRBJ1-5
TGTGCCAGCAGCCAACACGTTAGCAATCAGCCCCAGCATTTT
CASSQHVSNQPQHF
>TRBV23-1|.|.|TRBJ2-1
TGCGCCAGCAGTCAATCCCGGAAGGGAGGCTACAATGAGCAGTTCTTC
CASSQSRKGGYNEQFF
>TRBV6-6|.|few|TRBJ1-3
TGTGCCAGCAGTTACGGCGGGATACGTGGAAACACCATATATTTT
CASSYGGIRGNTIYF
>TRBV9|.|.|TRBJ2-2
TGTGCCAGCAGCGAAGCCCAAGTTGGGGGCCACGGGGAGCTGTTTTTT
CASSEAQVGGHGELFF
>TRBV11-2|.|.|TRBJ2-3
TGTGCCAGCAGCACCGGGACCAGCACAGATACGCAGTATTTT
CASSTGTSTDTQYF
>TRBV5-1|.|few|TRBJ2-2
TGCGCCAGCCGACAGACAGAGGCGAACACCGGGGAGCTGTTTTTT
CASRQTEANTGELFF
>TRBV28|TRBD1|.|TRBJ2-4
TGTGCCAGCAGTTTATTTGAGACAGGGTTAGCCAAAAACATTCAGTACTTC
CASSLFETGLAKNIQYF
>TRBV5-1|TRBD1|.|TRBJ2-3
TGCGCCAGCAAGGACAGGGGCCGATCTAGCACAGATACGCAGTATTTT
CASKDRGRSSTDTQYF
>TRBV18|TRBD2|.|TRBJ2-2
TGTGCCAGCTCACCAAGACTAGCGGGTACGAACACCGGGGAGCTGTTTTTT
CASSPRLAGTNTGELFF
>TRBV19|TRBD1|.|TRBJ2-5
TGTGCCAGTAGTAAAAGGGACAGCCAAGAGACCCAGTACTTC
CASSKRDSQETQYF
>TRBV5-1|TRBD2|once|TRBJ2-3
TGCGCCAGCAGCTTGGGGACTAGCGGGAACACAGATACGCAGTATTTT
CASSLGTSGNTDTQYF
>TRBV9|.|.|TRBJ2-6
TGTGCCAGCAGCGTAGGCAGGGCTAGCTCTGGGGCCAACGTCCTGACTTTC
CASSVGRASSGANVLTF
>TRBV18|.|.|TRBJ1-2
TGTGCCAGCTCACCGAGGGGGGAACGCCTCTATGGCTACACCTTC
CASSPRGERLYGYTF